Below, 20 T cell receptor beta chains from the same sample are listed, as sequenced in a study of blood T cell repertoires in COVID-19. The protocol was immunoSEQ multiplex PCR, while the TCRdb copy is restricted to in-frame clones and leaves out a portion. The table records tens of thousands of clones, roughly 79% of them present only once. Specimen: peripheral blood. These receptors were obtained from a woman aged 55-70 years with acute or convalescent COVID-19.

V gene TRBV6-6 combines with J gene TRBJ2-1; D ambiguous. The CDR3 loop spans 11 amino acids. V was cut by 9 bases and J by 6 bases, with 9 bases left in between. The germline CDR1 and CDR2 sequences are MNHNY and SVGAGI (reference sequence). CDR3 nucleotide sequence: TGTGCCAGTTTACGGTCCAATGAGCAGTTCTTC. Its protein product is CASLRSNEQFF.

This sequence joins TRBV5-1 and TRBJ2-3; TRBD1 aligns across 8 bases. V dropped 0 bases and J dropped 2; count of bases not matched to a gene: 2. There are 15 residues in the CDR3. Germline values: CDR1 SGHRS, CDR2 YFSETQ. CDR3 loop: CASSLGQGPTDTQYF. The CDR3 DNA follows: TGCGCCAGCAGCTTGGGACAGGGGCCCACAGATACGCAGTATTTT.

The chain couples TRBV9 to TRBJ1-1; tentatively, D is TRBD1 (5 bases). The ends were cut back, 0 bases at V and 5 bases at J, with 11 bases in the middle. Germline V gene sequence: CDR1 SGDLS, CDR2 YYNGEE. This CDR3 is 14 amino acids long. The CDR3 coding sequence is TGTGCCAGCAGCGTAGTCGGGGAGGGGACTGAAGCTTTCTTT. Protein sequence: CASSVVGEGTEAFF. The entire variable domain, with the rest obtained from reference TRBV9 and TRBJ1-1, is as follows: DSGVTQTPKHLITATGQRVTLRCSPRSGDLSVYWYQQSLDQGLQFLIQYYNGEERAKGNILERFSAQQFPDLHSELNLSSLELGDSALYFCASSVVGEGTEAFFGQGTRLTVV.

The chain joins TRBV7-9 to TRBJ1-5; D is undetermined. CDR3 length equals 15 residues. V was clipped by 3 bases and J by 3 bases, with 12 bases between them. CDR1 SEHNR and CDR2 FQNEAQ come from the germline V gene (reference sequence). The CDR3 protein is CASSFSGLINQPQHF. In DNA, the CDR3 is TGTGCCAGCAGCTTCTCAGGACTGATCAATCAGCCCCAGCATTTT.

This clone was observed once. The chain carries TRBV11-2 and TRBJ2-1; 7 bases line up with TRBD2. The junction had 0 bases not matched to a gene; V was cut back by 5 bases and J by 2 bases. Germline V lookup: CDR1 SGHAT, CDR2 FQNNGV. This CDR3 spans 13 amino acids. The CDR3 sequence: CASSREAYNEQFF. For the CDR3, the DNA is TGTGCCAGCAGCCGGGAGGCCTACAATGAGCAGTTCTTC.

CDR3 sequence: CASSIDQGYQPQHF. The DNA for the CDR3 is TGTGCCAGTAGTATAGATCAGGGTTATCAGCCCCAGCATTTT. V and J are TRBV19 and TRBJ1-5; TRBD1 is a possible D gene (5 bases). This CDR3 is built from 14 residues. V was pared by 0 bases and J by 5 bases, with 8 bases between. CDR1 is LNHDA, CDR2 SQIVND, per germline (reference sequence).

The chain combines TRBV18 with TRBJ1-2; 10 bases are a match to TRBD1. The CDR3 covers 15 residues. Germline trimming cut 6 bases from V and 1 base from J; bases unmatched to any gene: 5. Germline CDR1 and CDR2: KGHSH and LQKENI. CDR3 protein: CASSEGTGDNYGYTF. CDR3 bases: TGTGCCAGCTCCGAAGGGACAGGGGATAACTATGGCTACACCTTC. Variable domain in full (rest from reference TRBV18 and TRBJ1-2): NAGVMQNPRHLVRRRGQEARLRCSPMKGHSHVYWYRQLPEEGLKFMVYLQKENIIDESGMPKERFSAEFPKEGPSILRIQQVVRGDSAAYFCASSEGTGDNYGYTFGSGTRLTVV.

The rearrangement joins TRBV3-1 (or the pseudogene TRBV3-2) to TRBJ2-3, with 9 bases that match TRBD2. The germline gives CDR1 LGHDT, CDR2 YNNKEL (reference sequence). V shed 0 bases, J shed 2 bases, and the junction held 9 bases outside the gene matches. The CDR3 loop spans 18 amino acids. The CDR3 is CASSQDQYLAGDTDTQYF. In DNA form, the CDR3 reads TGTGCCAGCAGCCAAGATCAATATTTAGCGGGGGACACAGATACGCAGTATTTT.

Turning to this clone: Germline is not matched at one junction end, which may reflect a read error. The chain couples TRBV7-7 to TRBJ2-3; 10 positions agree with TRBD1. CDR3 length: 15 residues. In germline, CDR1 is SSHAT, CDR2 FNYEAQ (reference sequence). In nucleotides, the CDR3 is TGTGCTAGCAGCTCAAGACAGGGGGCGGATGATACGCAGTATTTT. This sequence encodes CASSSRQGADDTQYF.

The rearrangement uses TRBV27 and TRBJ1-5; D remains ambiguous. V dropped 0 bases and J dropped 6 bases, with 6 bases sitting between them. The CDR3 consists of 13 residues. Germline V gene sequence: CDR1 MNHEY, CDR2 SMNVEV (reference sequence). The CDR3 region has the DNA TGTGCCAGCAGTTTATCGGCGGCTCAGCCCCAGCATTTT. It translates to CASSLSAAQPQHF.

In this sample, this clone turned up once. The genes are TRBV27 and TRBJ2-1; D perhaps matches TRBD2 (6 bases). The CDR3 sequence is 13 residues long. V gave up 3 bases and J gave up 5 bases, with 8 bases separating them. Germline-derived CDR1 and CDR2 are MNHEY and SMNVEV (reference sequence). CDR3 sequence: CASSFIADNEQFF. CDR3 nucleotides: TGTGCCAGCAGTTTTATAGCGGACAATGAGCAGTTCTTC.

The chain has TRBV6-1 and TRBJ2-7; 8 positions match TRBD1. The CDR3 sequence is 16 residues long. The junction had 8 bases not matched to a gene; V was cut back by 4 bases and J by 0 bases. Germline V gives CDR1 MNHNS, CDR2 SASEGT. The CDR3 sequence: CASSVDRGRSSYEQYF. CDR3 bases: TGTGCCAGCAGTGTCGACAGGGGTAGGTCCTCCTACGAGCAGTACTTC.

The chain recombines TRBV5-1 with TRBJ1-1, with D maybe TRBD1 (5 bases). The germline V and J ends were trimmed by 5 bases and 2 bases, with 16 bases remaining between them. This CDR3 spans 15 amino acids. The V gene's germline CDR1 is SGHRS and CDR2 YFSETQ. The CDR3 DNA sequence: TGCGCCAGCAGAACACAGGTTAGCTCCAACACTGAAGCTTTCTTT. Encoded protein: CASRTQVSSNTEAFF.

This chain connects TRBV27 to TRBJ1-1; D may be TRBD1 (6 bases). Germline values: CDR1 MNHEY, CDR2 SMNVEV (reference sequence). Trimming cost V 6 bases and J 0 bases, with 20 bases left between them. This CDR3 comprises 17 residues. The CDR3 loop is CASSPRETGLLNTEAFF. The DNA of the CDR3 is TGTGCCAGCAGCCCCAGGGAGACAGGCCTTCTGAACACTGAAGCTTTCTTT.

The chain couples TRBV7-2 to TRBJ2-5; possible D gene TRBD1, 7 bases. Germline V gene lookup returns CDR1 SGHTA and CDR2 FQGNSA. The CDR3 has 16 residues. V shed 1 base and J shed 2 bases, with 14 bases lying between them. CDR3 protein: CASSLGSGGFQETQYF. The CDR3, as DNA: TGTGCCAGCAGCTTAGGGTCAGGGGGGTTTCAAGAGACCCAGTACTTC.

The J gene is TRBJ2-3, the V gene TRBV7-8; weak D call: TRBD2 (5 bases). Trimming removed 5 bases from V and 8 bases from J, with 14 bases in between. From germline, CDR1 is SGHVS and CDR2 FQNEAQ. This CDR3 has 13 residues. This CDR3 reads CASSPQRAATQYF. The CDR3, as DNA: TGTGCCAGCAGCCCCCAGAGGGCAGCTACGCAGTATTTT.

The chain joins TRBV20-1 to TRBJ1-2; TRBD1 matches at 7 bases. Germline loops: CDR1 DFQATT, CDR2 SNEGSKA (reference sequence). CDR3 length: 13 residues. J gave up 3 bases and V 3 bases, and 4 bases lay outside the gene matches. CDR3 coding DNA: TGCAGTGCTAGTCGTCAGGGGGACTATGGCTACACCTTC. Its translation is CSASRQGDYGYTF.

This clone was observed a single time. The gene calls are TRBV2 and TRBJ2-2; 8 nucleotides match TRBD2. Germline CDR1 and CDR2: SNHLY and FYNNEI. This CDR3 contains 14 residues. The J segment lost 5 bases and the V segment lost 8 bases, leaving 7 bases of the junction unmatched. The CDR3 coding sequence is TGTGCCAGCGGGGTCCGGGGGGGGACCGGGGAGCTGTTTTTT. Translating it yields CASGVRGGTGELFF. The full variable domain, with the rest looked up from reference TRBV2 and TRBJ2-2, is EPEVTQTPSHQVTQMGQEVILRCVPISNHLYFYWYRQILGQKVEFLVSFYNNEISEKSEIFDDQFSVERPDGSNFTLKIRSTKLEDSAMYFCASGVRGGTGELFFGEGSRLTVL.

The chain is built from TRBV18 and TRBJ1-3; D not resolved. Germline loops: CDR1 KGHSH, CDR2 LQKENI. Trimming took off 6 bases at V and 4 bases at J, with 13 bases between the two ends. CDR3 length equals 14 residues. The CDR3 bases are TGTGCCAGCTCGCGAGACTCAACGGGAAACACCATATATTTT. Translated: CASSRDSTGNTIYF.

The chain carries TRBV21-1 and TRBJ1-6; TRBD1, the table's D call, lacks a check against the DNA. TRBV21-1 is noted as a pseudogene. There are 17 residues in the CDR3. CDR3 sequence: CASSTSRRQGPCSPLHF. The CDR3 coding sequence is TGTGCCAGCAGCACAAGTAGGAGACAGGGACCGTGTTCACCCCTCCACTTT.